What follows are 24 T cell receptor beta chains derived from one specimen sequenced in a study of T cells in Graves' hyperthyroidism and ophthalmopathy. Researchers amplified the TCR beta CDR3 regions from RNA transcripts. First-round RT-PCR targeting the TCR CDR3 was performed with the HTBI primer set. TCRdb re-called the multiplex PCR reads through MiXCR, storing one row per CDR3 protein. The sample consists of approximately 350,000 distinct CDR3 sequences, around 15% of them appearing once. Sequenced: blood. Receptors were obtained from a woman aged 60-75 years with Graves' ophthalmopathy.

In its sample, this clonotype was seen many times. J is TRBJ2-2 and V is TRBV2, with 13 bases matching TRBD2. In germline, CDR1 is SNHLY, CDR2 FYNNEI. The length of the CDR3 is 16 residues. V shed 6 bases, J shed 3 bases, and the junction held 4 bases outside the gene matches. The CDR3 loop is CASRGTSGMDTGELFF. CDR3 nucleotides: TGTGCCAGCAGGGGGACTAGCGGGATGGACACCGGGGAGCTGTTTTTT.

There are many counts of this clonotype. A junction boundary mismatches the germline segment, possibly from a read error. The chain has TRBV2 and TRBJ2-5; tentatively, D is TRBD1 (6 bases). This CDR3 spans 14 amino acids. Germline V gives CDR1 SNHLY, CDR2 FYNNEI. The DNA for the CDR3 is TGTGCCGGCAGTGGGGGCCTTCTCCAAGAGACCCAGTACTTC. Translation: CAGSGGLLQETQYF. The complete variable domain, with remaining parts taken from reference TRBV2 and TRBJ2-5, reads EPEVTQTPSHQVTQMGQEVILRCVPISNHLYFYWYRQILGQKVEFLVSFYNNEISEKSEIFDDQFSVERPDGSNFTLKIRSTKLEDSAMYFCAGSGGLLQETQYFGPGTRLLVL.

The CDR3 DNA is TGCAGCGTGCCCGTAGGGACCGGCAATCAGCCCCAGCATTTT. This translates into CSVPVGTGNQPQHF. This chain uses TRBV29-1 with TRBJ1-5; the D gene is possibly TRBD1 (5 bases). This CDR3 has 14 amino acids. The germline V gene has CDR1 SQVTM and CDR2 ANQGSEA. Trimming left V 6 bases short and J 2 bases short, with 14 bases between.

This clonotype was recorded many times. This chain links TRBV5-1 with TRBJ2-7; 9 nucleotides match TRBD1. CDR1 is SGHRS and CDR2 is YFSETQ in the germline V gene. This CDR3 comprises 14 residues. Trimming cost V 2 bases and J 7 bases; bases outside gene matches: 7. The CDR3 sequence is CASSFATGGSEQYF. As DNA, the CDR3 is TGCGCCAGCAGCTTTGCGACAGGGGGAAGTGAGCAGTACTTC.

The table lists this clonotype with many counts. V and J are TRBV7-2 and TRBJ2-2; 12 nucleotides match TRBD2. Germline loops: CDR1 SGHTA, CDR2 FQGNSA. V shed 5 bases, J shed 5 bases, and the junction held 9 bases outside the gene matches. The length of the CDR3 is 17 residues. The CDR3 loop reads CASSRRLAGVQTGELFF. The CDR3 bases are TGTGCCAGCAGCCGCAGACTAGCGGGAGTTCAAACCGGGGAGCTGTTTTTT. Full variable domain (outside the CDR3, taken from reference TRBV7-2 and TRBJ2-2): GAGVSQSPSNKVTEKGKDVELRCDPISGHTALYWYRQSLGQGLEFLIYFQGNSAPDKSGLPSDRFSAERTGGSVSTLTIQRTQQEDSAVYLCASSRRLAGVQTGELFFGEGSRLTVL.

The chain joins TRBV6-5 to TRBJ2-5, with D unclear. Germline CDR1 reads MNHEY; CDR2 reads SVGAGI. V was pared by 2 bases and J by 4 bases, with 5 bases between. This CDR3 region has 12 residues. DNA for the CDR3: TGTGCCAGCAGTTACGCTAGAGAGACCCAGTACTTC. Encoded protein: CASSYARETQYF.

As for this clonotype: The conserved final phenylalanine or tryptophan is absent from the CDR3, which likely points to a read error. This rearrangement joins TRBV29-1 to TRBJ2-5, with D unclear. Germline values: CDR1 SQVTM, CDR2 ANQGSEA. V shed 0 bases and J shed 4 bases, with 0 bases lying between them. This CDR3 region has 10 residues. This chain's CDR3 is CSVEEETQYS. For the CDR3, the DNA is TGCAGCGTTGAAGAAGAGACCCAGTACTCC.

This clonotype was seen many times. The rearrangement links TRBV2 to TRBJ1-1; D is possibly TRBD1 (5 bases). CDR3 length: 16 amino acids. Between the trimmed V and J ends, which lost 6 bases and 3 bases, there was a span of 20 bases. The germline gives CDR1 SNHLY, CDR2 FYNNEI. As DNA, the CDR3 is TGTGCCAGCAGAGCCGTGTCAGGGCGGGATGACACTGAAGCTTTCTTT. Protein sequence: CASRAVSGRDDTEAFF.

In the case of this clonotype: This may come from a read error, since a much larger clone is one base off. V gene TRBV3-1 combines with J gene TRBJ2-7, with 8 bases identical to TRBD2. Germline CDR1 reads LGHDT; CDR2 reads YNNKEL (reference sequence). V shed 8 bases, J shed 2 bases, and the junction held 14 bases outside the gene matches. There are 16 residues in the CDR3. The CDR3 protein is CASGRNPGLGTYEQYF. The CDR3 nucleotides are TGTGCCAGCGGCCGGAACCCGGGACTAGGGACCTACGAGCAGTACTTC.

The rearrangement uses TRBV27 and TRBJ2-3; possibly TRBD1 for D (5 bases). This CDR3 has 13 residues. Germline-derived CDR1 and CDR2 are MNHEY and SMNVEV (reference sequence). Deletions cut 6 bases from V and 5 bases from J, with 12 bases between. The CDR3 loop reads CASRALGQDTQYF. DNA for the CDR3: TGTGCCAGCAGGGCGCTGGGGCAAGATACGCAGTATTTT.

V and J are TRBV13 and TRBJ1-1; possible D gene TRBD1, 5 bases. The CDR3 spans 15 residues. Trimming took off 5 bases at V and 1 base at J, with 14 bases between the two ends. Germline CDR1 PRHDT, CDR2 FYEKMQ (reference sequence). The chain's CDR3 is CASSIFQGGNTEAFF. CDR3 DNA sequence: TGTGCCAGCAGCATATTCCAGGGTGGGAACACTGAAGCTTTCTTT.

This clonotype was detected only a few times. The chain carries TRBV30 and TRBJ2-5, with D hard to call. Per the germline V gene, CDR1 is GTSNPN and CDR2 is SVGIG (reference sequence). With 0 bases removed from V and 5 bases from J, the gap between germline ends came to 10 bases. This CDR3 is 13 amino acids long. CDR3 coding DNA: TGTGCCTGGAGTGTACGGGCCCGCGAGACCCAGTACTTC. It yields the protein CAWSVRARETQYF.

This clonotype was picked up many times. V and J are TRBV6-2 or TRBV6-3 and TRBJ2-7; TRBD2 agrees at 9 bases. The V and J ends lost 0 bases and 2 bases, in that order; junction bases with no gene match: 5. The CDR3 runs 16 residues. The germline V gene encodes CDR1 MNHEY and CDR2 SVGEGT. The CDR3 reads CASSYSTAGGPYEQYF. Here the CDR3 DNA reads TGTGCCAGCAGTTACTCGACGGCGGGAGGGCCCTACGAGCAGTACTTC.

The gene calls are TRBV5-1 and TRBJ1-1; TRBD1 aligns across 11 bases. CDR3 length equals 15 residues. CDR1 and CDR2 (germline): SGHRS, YFSETQ. V was clipped by 4 bases and J by 1 base; unmatched bases: 3. The DNA of the CDR3 is TGCGCCAGCAGCGCGGGGACAGGGGGGAACACTGAAGCTTTCTTT. Translated: CASSAGTGGNTEAFF.

The V call is TRBV20-1, the J call TRBJ2-1, with D tentatively TRBD1 (5 bases). V lost 0 bases and J 4 bases, leaving 16 bases between the germline ends. The CDR3 totals 16 residues. Germline values: CDR1 DFQATT, CDR2 SNEGSKA (reference sequence). Here the CDR3 DNA reads TGCAGTGCTAGAGACACCCCCCTGTGGACATACAATGAGCAGTTCTTC. Protein product: CSARDTPLWTYNEQFF.

The chain has TRBV28 and TRBJ2-2; D tentatively fits TRBD1 or TRBD2 (5 bases each). Trimming took 9 bases from V and 1 from J, leaving 12 bases between them. Germline V gene lookup returns CDR1 MDHEN and CDR2 SYDVKM. This CDR3 has 14 residues. The CDR3 DNA sequence: TGTGCCAGTCTCCGGGACCAGAACACCGGGGAGCTGTTTTTT. Translation gives CASLRDQNTGELFF. The full variable domain, completed using reference TRBV28 and TRBJ2-2, is DVKVTQSSRYLVKRTGEKVFLECVQDMDHENMFWYRQDPGLGLRLIYFSYDVKMKEKGDIPEGYSVSREKKERFSLILESASTNQTSMYLCASLRDQNTGELFFGEGSRLTVL.

To note about this clonotype: A clone one base away is much larger, so this may be a read error. The chain uses TRBV20-1 and TRBJ2-5; 11 bases agree with TRBD2. The CDR3 sequence is 15 residues long. Germline V gene data show CDR1 as DFQATT and CDR2 as SNEGSKA (reference sequence). The CDR3 nucleotides are TGCAGTGCCTCCGGGACTAGCGGTCCCCAAGAGACCCAGCACTTC. Translation: CSASGTSGPQETQHF.

The sample holds many counts of this clonotype. The rearrangement uses TRBV5-1 and TRBJ2-5; D gene unclear. This CDR3 contains 12 residues. V lost 5 bases, J lost 2 bases, and 7 bases lay in between. Germline CDR1 is SGHRS and CDR2 is YFSETQ. The DNA for the CDR3 is TGCGCCAGCAGAGGTGGACAAGAGACCCAGTACTTC. Translated, it gives CASRGGQETQYF.

This clonotype was seen repeatedly, ten times or more. The chain recombines TRBV13 with TRBJ2-2; D gene unclear. Trimming pared 5 bases from V and 3 bases from J, leaving 10 bases between. CDR3 size: 14 residues. Germline CDR1 is PRHDT and CDR2 is FYEKMQ (reference sequence). DNA of the CDR3: TGTGCCAGCAGCCCTCCGACACACACCGGGGAGCTGTTTTTT. Translated, it gives CASSPPTHTGELFF.

In this sample, this clonotype turned up many times. The chain has TRBV20-1 and TRBJ2-7; perhaps D is TRBD1 or TRBD2 (5 bases each). Looked up from germline, CDR1 is DFQATT and CDR2 is SNEGSKA (reference sequence). The CDR3 sequence is 12 residues long. The V gene lost 3 bases and the J gene lost 5 bases, with 11 bases spanning the gap. The CDR3 loop reads CSASGTADEQYF. CDR3 nucleotides: TGCAGTGCTAGTGGGACCGCGGACGAGCAGTACTTC.

This clonotype has only a few counts. The gene calls are TRBV5-1 and TRBJ2-5, with D hard to call. V was cut by 0 bases and J by 0 bases, with 6 bases left in between. Germline assignment: CDR1 SGHRS and CDR2 YFSETQ. This CDR3 has 14 amino acids. CDR3 region: CASSLATNQETQYF. The CDR3 DNA follows: TGCGCCAGCAGCTTGGCGACAAACCAAGAGACCCAGTACTTC.

The sample holds many counts of this clonotype. The rearrangement joins TRBV20-1 to TRBJ2-7; 8 bases are a match to TRBD2. This CDR3 has 14 amino acids. Germline V gives CDR1 DFQATT, CDR2 SNEGSKA (reference sequence). V shed 3 bases, J shed 3 bases, and the junction held 7 bases outside the gene matches. The CDR3 nucleotides are TGCAGTGCTAGGGCAGGCGGGAGGATCTACGAGCAGTACTTC. Its protein product is CSARAGGRIYEQYF.

This clonotype was counted ten times or more. The chain recombines TRBV5-1 with TRBJ2-3; 8 bases are shared with TRBD2. V lost 3 bases and J lost 4; bases outside the gene matches: 7. Germline values: CDR1 SGHRS, CDR2 YFSETQ. The CDR3 has 15 amino acids. CDR3 bases: TGCGCCAGCAGCTGGGGGTCGGGGGGGTCAGATACGCAGTATTTT. Translating it yields CASSWGSGGSDTQYF.

The chain couples TRBV10-2 to TRBJ2-2; 7 bases map to TRBD2. The V gene's germline CDR1 is WSHSY and CDR2 SAAADI. The CDR3 sequence is 15 residues long. The ends lost 10 bases at V and 7 bases at J; junction bases unmatched: 15. The CDR3 region is CATRVGGSLVGELFF. DNA for the CDR3: TGCGCCACCCGTGTGGGCGGGAGTTTAGTCGGGGAGCTGTTTTTT.